This entry describes one TCR beta chain. Its antigen is not identified. The source of the sample is a study of cytomegalovirus exposure and HLA in healthy donors. The PCR had 60 Vbeta and 13 Jbeta primers. Clones were read by immunoSEQ multiplex PCR, and TCRdb kept only the in-frame ones, dropping some. The sample table includes 150,000 to 200,000 clones. This CDR3 is 13 amino acids long. V was pared by 3 bases and J by 7 bases, with 10 bases between. Germline V lookup: CDR1 SEHNR, CDR2 FQNEAQ (reference sequence). Study results and limitations: With later analysis, a missense DCLRE1C variant became linked to TCR beta V- and J-gene trimming.

Sequenced input: PBMCs. The receptor comes from a woman aged 55-70 years in good health and CMV-seronegative. This chain links TRBV7-9 with TRBJ2-1; no clear D gene. The CDR3 DNA reads TGTGCCAGCAGCTTCGATACTAAAAATGAGCAGTTCTTC. Translated, it gives CASSFDTKNEQFF.